The T cell receptor (beta chain) under discussion was sequenced for a study of T-cell reconstitution after alpha-beta-depleted transplantation in children. This clonotype was counted ten times or more. For TCRbeta, the library was prepared with unique molecular identifiers. TCRdb fed the PCR reads into MiXCR, producing one record per CDR3 protein. The sample consists of hundreds of thousands of distinct CDR3 sequences, 15% to 20% of them appearing once. Specimen: PBMCs from the stem cell graft donor, collected from the stem cell graft. This TCR came from a human donor who donated a stem cell graft to a child with acute myeloid leukemia.

The CDR3 reads CSARDLPSGGRYNEQFF. In nucleotides, the CDR3 is TGCAGTGCTAGAGATCTCCCTAGCGGGGGCCGTTACAATGAGCAGTTCTTC. This sequence joins TRBV20-1 and TRBJ2-1; 10 positions match TRBD2. Germline CDR1 is DFQATT and CDR2 is SNEGSKA (reference sequence). With 0 bases clipped from V and 4 bases from J, the junction kept 9 bases outside the gene matches. The CDR3 has 17 amino acids.